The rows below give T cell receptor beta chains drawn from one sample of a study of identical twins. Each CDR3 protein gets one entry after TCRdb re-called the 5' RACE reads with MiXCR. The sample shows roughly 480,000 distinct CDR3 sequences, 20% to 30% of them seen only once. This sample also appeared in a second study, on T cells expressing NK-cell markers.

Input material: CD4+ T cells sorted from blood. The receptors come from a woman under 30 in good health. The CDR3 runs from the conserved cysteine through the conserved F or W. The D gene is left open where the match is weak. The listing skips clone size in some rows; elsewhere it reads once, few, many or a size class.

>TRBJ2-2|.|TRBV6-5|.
CASRLRTNTGELFF
TGTGCCAGCCGTTTGCGCACGAACACCGGGGAGCTGTTTTTT
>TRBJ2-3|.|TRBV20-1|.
CSARDWVDSEDTDTQYF
TGCAGTGCTAGAGATTGGGTGGATAGCGAAGACACAGATACGCAGTATTTT
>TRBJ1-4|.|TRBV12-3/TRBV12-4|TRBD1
CASRGQPNEKLFF
TGTGCCAGCAGGGGACAGCCTAATGAAAAACTGTTTTTT
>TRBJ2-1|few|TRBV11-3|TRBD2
CASSLGLAGGGNEQFF
TGTGCCAGCAGTCTTGGACTAGCGGGAGGTGGGAATGAGCAGTTCTTC
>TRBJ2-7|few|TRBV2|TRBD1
CASSGQGNSYEQYF
TGTGCCAGCAGTGGACAGGGAAACTCCTACGAGCAGTACTTC
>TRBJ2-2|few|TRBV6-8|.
CASPRAGGSGELFF
TGTGCCAGCCCAAGAGCCGGGGGATCCGGGGAGCTGTTTTTT
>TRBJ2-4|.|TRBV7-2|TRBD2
CASSLTGLAGSEYF
TGTGCCAGCAGCTTAACGGGACTAGCGGGATCTGAGTACTTC
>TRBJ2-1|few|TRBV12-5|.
CASGLYGSYNEQFF
TGTGCTAGTGGTCTCTACGGCTCCTACAATGAGCAGTTCTTC
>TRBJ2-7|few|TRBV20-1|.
CSARHPGTPRNEQYF
TGCAGTGCTAGACATCCTGGAACACCACGTAACGAGCAGTACTTC
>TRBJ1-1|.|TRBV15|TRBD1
CATSRGGTDGTTSAFF
TGTGCCACCAGCAGAGGAGGGACAGACGGGACGACTTCGGCTTTCTTT
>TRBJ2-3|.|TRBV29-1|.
CSDVKELTQYF
TGCAGCGACGTAAAGGAGCTTACGCAGTATTTT
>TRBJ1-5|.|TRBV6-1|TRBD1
CASKGAAGQPQHF
TGTGCCAGCAAGGGGGCAGCGGGGCAGCCCCAGCATTTT
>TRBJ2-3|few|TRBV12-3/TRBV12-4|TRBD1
CASSRAGGQYTQYF
TGTGCCAGCAGTAGGGCAGGGGGTCAATATACGCAGTATTTT
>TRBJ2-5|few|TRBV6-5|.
CVSSYTGTRTGETQYF
TGTGTCAGCAGTTATACTGGCACCCGGACGGGGGAGACCCAGTACTTC
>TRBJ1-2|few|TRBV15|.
CATSRGTGNYGYTF
TGTGCCACCAGCAGAGGAACAGGGAACTATGGCTACACCTTC
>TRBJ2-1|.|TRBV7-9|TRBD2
CASSPSPMRLAHEQFF
TGTGCCAGCAGCCCCTCCCCCATGAGACTAGCTCATGAGCAGTTCTTC
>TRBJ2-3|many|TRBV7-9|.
CASSSSGTDTQYF
TGTGCCAGCAGTTCTAGCGGCACAGATACGCAGTATTTT
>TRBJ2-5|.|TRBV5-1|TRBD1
CASSLEQGAKTQYF
TGCGCCAGCAGCTTGGAGCAGGGGGCAAAGACCCAGTACTTC
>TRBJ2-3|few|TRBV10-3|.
CAISGPGTPLTDTQYF
TGTGCCATCAGTGGTCCCGGGACACCACTCACAGATACGCAGTATTTT
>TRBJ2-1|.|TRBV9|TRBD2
CASSVGTSGSREQFF
TGTGCCAGCAGCGTAGGGACTAGCGGCTCACGGGAGCAGTTCTTC
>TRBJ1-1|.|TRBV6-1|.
CASSEVLNTEAFF
TGTGCCAGCAGTGAGGTCTTGAACACTGAAGCTTTCTTT
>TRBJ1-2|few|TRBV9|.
CASSVGLQGFDGYTF
TGTGCCAGCAGCGTAGGGTTACAGGGCTTCGATGGCTACACCTTC
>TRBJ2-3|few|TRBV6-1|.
CASRTGTVTDTQYF
TGTGCCAGCAGGACCGGGACTGTCACAGATACGCAGTATTTT
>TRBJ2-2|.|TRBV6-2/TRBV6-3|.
CATLPSTGELFF
TGTGCCACCCTACCATCGACCGGGGAGCTGTTTTTT
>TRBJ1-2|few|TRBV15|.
CATSRGGIINYGYTF
TGTGCCACCAGCAGAGGGGGGATTATTAACTATGGCTACACCTTC
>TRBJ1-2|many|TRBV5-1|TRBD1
CASSARGYGYTF
TGCGCCAGCAGCGCCAGGGGGTATGGCTACACCTTC
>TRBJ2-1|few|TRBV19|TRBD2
CASSITQRGGYNEQFF
TGTGCCAGTAGTATAACCCAGCGGGGGGGATACAATGAGCAGTTCTTC
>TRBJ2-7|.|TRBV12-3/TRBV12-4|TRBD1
CASSPPGQGAYEQYF
TGTGCCAGCAGTCCTCCGGGACAGGGGGCCTACGAGCAGTACTTC
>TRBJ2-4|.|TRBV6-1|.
CAISGGRVITKNIQYF
TGTGCCATCAGTGGGGGTCGGGTAATAACCAAAAACATTCAGTACTTC
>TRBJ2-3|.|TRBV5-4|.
CASSPASGHSTDTQYF
TGTGCCAGCAGCCCCGCGAGCGGGCATAGCACAGATACGCAGTATTTT
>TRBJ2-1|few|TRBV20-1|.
CSARFGGHNEQFF
TGCAGTGCTAGATTCGGGGGACACAATGAGCAGTTCTTC
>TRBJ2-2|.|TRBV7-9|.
CASSPQDANTGELFF
TGTGCCAGCAGCCCGCAGGACGCGAACACCGGGGAGCTGTTTTTT
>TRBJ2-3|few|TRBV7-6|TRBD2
CASSSNRGVSGTDTQYF
TGTGCCAGCAGCTCGAACCGGGGGGTTAGCGGCACAGATACGCAGTATTTT